The 8 T cell receptor beta chains below come from one sample, sequenced in a study of T cells after yellow fever vaccination. TCRdb itself ran the 5' RACE reads through MiXCR, one entry per CDR3 protein. The sample records about 370,000 distinct CDR3 sequences, approximately 10% being singletons. Sequenced here: PBMCs, sampled on the day of the first yellow fever vaccination. These TCRs come from a man between 18 and 35 years old who received the YFV17D yellow fever vaccine.

Here the CDR3 reads CASSFRENTYEQYF. CDR3 nucleotide sequence: TGTGCCAGCAGCTTTCGAGAGAATACCTACGAGCAGTACTTC. The rearrangement uses TRBV5-6 and TRBJ2-7, with D hard to call. V gave up 2 bases and J gave up 2 bases, with 11 bases separating them. Germline loops: CDR1 SGHDT, CDR2 YYEEEE. This CDR3 spans 14 amino acids. The variable domain in full, with the rest retrieved from reference TRBV5-6 and TRBJ2-7, is DAGVTQSPTHLIKTRGQQVTLRCSPKSGHDTVSWYQQALGQGPQFIFQYYEEEERQRGNFPDRFSGHQFPNYSSELNVNALLLGDSALYLCASSFRENTYEQYFGPGTRLTVT.

In its sample, this clonotype was seen many times. The chain recombines TRBV7-3 with TRBJ2-1; 9 bases map to TRBD2. V was clipped by 4 bases and J by 3 bases; unmatched bases: 4. Per the germline V gene, CDR1 is SGHTA and CDR2 is FQGTGA. The CDR3 has 15 residues. CDR3 bases: TGTGCCAGCAGCTCAGGTAGCGGGGGCTACAATGAGCAGTTCTTC. Its translation: CASSSGSGGYNEQFF.

In this sample, this clonotype turned up a few times. CDR3 nucleotide sequence: TGCAGCGCCTACACAGATACGCAGTATTTT. This sequence encodes CSAYTDTQYF. This rearrangement joins TRBV29-1 to TRBJ2-3; D ambiguous. The CDR3 extends over 10 amino acids. The V end lost 7 bases, the J end lost 2 bases, and 4 bases lay between the germline ends. Germline V gene sequence: CDR1 SQVTM, CDR2 ANQGSEA.

J is TRBJ2-7 and V is TRBV28; 7 nucleotides line up with TRBD1. This CDR3 comprises 16 residues. CDR1 and CDR2 (germline): MDHEN, SYDVKM. V gave up 5 bases and J gave up 0 bases; unmatched junction bases: 10. The CDR3 bases are TGTGCCAGCAGTCCTCCGACAGGGCTGAGCTCCTACGAGCAGTACGTC. Translation gives CASSPPTGLSSYEQYV.

This clonotype was counted at least ten times. For the CDR3, the DNA is TGTGCCAGTAGTGGACGGGACAAGGGGAGGACAGATACGCAGTATTTT. This gives the protein CASSGRDKGRTDTQYF. The gene calls are TRBV19 and TRBJ2-3; the D gene could be TRBD1 or TRBD2 (6 bases each). Germline assignment: CDR1 LNHDA and CDR2 SQIVND (reference sequence). This CDR3 region has 16 residues. V lost 5 bases to trimming and J lost 3 bases, with 18 bases between them.

The chain links TRBV20-1 to TRBJ2-5, with 9 bases aligning to TRBD2. Germline values: CDR1 DFQATT, CDR2 SNEGSKA (reference sequence). V trimming: 3 bases; J trimming: 1 base; junction bases outside the gene matches: 6. The CDR3 extends over 15 amino acids. CDR3 sequence reads: CSASPSGDIQETQYF. CDR3 nucleotides: TGCAGTGCTAGCCCTAGCGGGGACATCCAAGAGACCCAGTACTTC.

This clonotype was seen at least ten times. The rearrangement links TRBV5-1 to TRBJ1-6, with D unclear. The CDR3 sequence is 13 residues long. V was shortened by 4 bases and J by 10 bases, with 12 bases between the two germline ends. Germline CDR1 reads SGHRS; CDR2 reads YFSETQ. DNA for the CDR3: TGCGCCAGCAGCAACTCCCCGGAGTCACCCCTCCACTTT. Protein product: CASSNSPESPLHF. Full variable domain (missing parts from reference TRBV5-1 and TRBJ1-6): KAGVTQTPRYLIKTRGQQVTLSCSPISGHRSVSWYQQTPGQGLQFLFEYFSETQRNKGNFPGRFSGRQFSNSRSEMNVSTLELGDSALYLCASSNSPESPLHFGNGTRLTVT.

This clonotype was detected only a few times. The CDR3 nucleotides read TGCGCCAGCAGCTTGTATGGGGACTACGAGCAGTACGTC. Amino acid sequence: CASSLYGDYEQYV. The chain joins TRBV5-1 to TRBJ2-7; D gene unclear. The CDR3 consists of 13 residues. The V and J ends lost 1 base and 3 bases respectively, with 8 bases between them. Germline V gene data show CDR1 as SGHRS and CDR2 as YFSETQ.